The clone carrying this T cell receptor beta chain occurred a few times. What it binds is unknown. Germline loops: CDR1 SGDLS, CDR2 YYNGEE. The CDR3 consists of 14 residues. J was trimmed by 3 bases and V by 8 bases; bases with no gene match: 5. This sample was taken from a study of T cells in Graves' hyperthyroidism and ophthalmopathy. The study, taken as a whole, reports: Blood also contained most expanded thyroid clonotypes above 0.001.

It was RNA transcripts that yielded the amplified TCR beta CDR3 regions. The TCR CDR3 first-round RT-PCR relied on the HTBI primer set. MiXCR was run by TCRdb on the multiplex PCR reads, yielding one entry per CDR3 protein. The data hold about 380,000 distinct CDR3 sequences, with 15% to 20% observed a single time. The material sequenced was blood. The chain is built from TRBV9 and TRBJ2-2; 9 bases map to TRBD1. This clonotype originated in a man between 18 and 35 years old with Graves' ophthalmopathy. The CDR3 sequence is CASNRGQDTGELFF. The CDR3 nucleotides are TGTGCCAGTAACAGGGGGCAGGACACCGGGGAGCTGTTTTTT.